This T cell receptor (beta chain) was obtained from a study of blood T cell repertoires in COVID-19. Original data processing: Estimated nucleated cell counts came from reference gene primer amplification. Assay: immunoSEQ multiplex PCR; the TCRdb copy retains only in-frame clones and omits some. V, J and clone size are taken as reported in that table, and D and trimming were inferred from the DNA itself. The table lists roughly 160,000 clones, 74% of them singletons. Germline lookup yields CDR1 MDHEN and CDR2 SYDVKM. V was pared by 7 bases and J by 3 bases, with 13 bases between. This CDR3 is built from 14 residues. This clone was found a few times.

The sequencing input was peripheral blood. The sequence was collected from a woman aged 80 or over with acute or convalescent COVID-19. The chain couples TRBV28 to TRBJ1-5; maybe TRBD1 (6 bases). The chain's CDR3 is CASNLGGLNQPQHF. The CDR3 DNA reads TGTGCCAGCAATCTAGGGGGTCTCAATCAGCCCCAGCATTTT.